The 7 T cell receptor beta chains below come from one sample, sequenced in a study of regulatory T cells in long-lasting Graves disease. Building of the TCR beta libraries involved iRepertoire HTBI primers and Arm-PCR of CDR3 regions. TCRdb reprocessed the multiplex PCR reads with MiXCR, giving one entry per CDR3 protein. The sample has 400,000 to 500,000 distinct CDR3 sequences; around 15% are singletons. As for time point: newly diagnosed GD, antithyroid drugs for less than 3 months. With RNA extracted from PBMCs as input, the TCR library was made. These data were also reused for a study on T cells in Graves' hyperthyroidism and ophthalmopathy.

Sequences were derived from peripheral blood mononuclear cells (PBMCs), sampled at new diagnosis, from a patient treated with antithyroid drugs. The source is a woman in her forties or fifties with Graves disease.

This clonotype was detected ten times or more. The J gene is TRBJ1-5, the V gene TRBV27; D ambiguous. This CDR3 contains 12 residues. V was trimmed by 8 bases and J by 4 bases, leaving 9 bases between them. The germline V gene encodes CDR1 MNHEY and CDR2 SMNVEV (reference sequence). The CDR3 is CASWTANQPQHF. The CDR3 coding sequence is TGTGCCAGCTGGACTGCTAATCAGCCCCAGCATTTT.

This clonotype was counted ten times or more. The chain carries TRBV12-3 or TRBV12-4 and TRBJ1-4; D is perhaps TRBD1 (5 bases). CDR3 length equals 14 residues. V lost 7 bases and J lost 5, with 14 bases in between. The DNA of the CDR3 is TGTGCCAGCACCCCCCGAGGGGAGAATGAAAAACTGTTTTTT. Translating it yields CASTPRGENEKLFF.

This clonotype was recorded many times. The chain combines TRBV6-2 or TRBV6-3 with TRBJ1-6; D gene ambiguous. The germline V and J ends were trimmed by 5 bases and 7 bases, with 18 bases remaining between them. The CDR3 runs to 16 residues. Germline lookup yields CDR1 MNHEY and CDR2 SVGEGT. CDR3 amino acids: CASSEGARRINSPLHF. Here the CDR3 DNA reads TGTGCCAGCAGTGAAGGTGCAAGGCGGATCAATTCACCCCTCCACTTT.

This clonotype was detected many times. The gene calls are TRBV27 and TRBJ2-2; weak D call: TRBD1 (5 bases). This CDR3 is built from 18 residues. CDR1 and CDR2 from the germline V gene are MNHEY and SMNVEV (reference sequence). Deletions cut 0 bases from V and 4 bases from J, with 18 bases between. The chain's CDR3 is CASSLSSLNPQGTGELFF. The CDR3 DNA sequence: TGTGCCAGCAGTTTATCGAGCCTCAATCCCCAGGGCACCGGGGAGCTGTTTTTT.

This clonotype was detected many times. The chain is built from TRBV30 and TRBJ2-2, with a possible D match to TRBD2 (5 bases). The CDR3 runs to 14 residues. Trimming left V 3 bases short and J 4 bases short, with 12 bases between. In germline, CDR1 is GTSNPN, CDR2 SVGIG (reference sequence). Here the CDR3 reads CAWSEGPSTGELFF. In DNA, the CDR3 is TGTGCCTGGAGCGAGGGCCCTAGCACCGGGGAGCTGTTTTTT.

V and J are TRBV9 and TRBJ2-6; D gene uncertain. This CDR3 spans 14 amino acids. V dropped 6 bases and J dropped 2 bases, with 9 bases sitting between them. Germline V gene sequence: CDR1 SGDLS, CDR2 YYNGEE. DNA for the CDR3: TGTGCCAGCACCGCGCTGCCTGGGGCCAACGTCCTGACTTTC. Amino acid sequence: CASTALPGANVLTF.

The chain has TRBV4-1 and TRBJ2-7; TRBD2 matches at 9 bases. CDR3 size: 15 residues. Per germline, CDR1 MGHRA and CDR2 YSYEKL. After removal of 1 base from V and 5 bases from J, the junction contained 6 bases not matched to a gene. CDR3 loop: CASSQGAGGGNEQYF. The CDR3 coding sequence is TGCGCCAGCAGCCAAGGAGCGGGAGGAGGCAACGAGCAGTACTTC.